Below are 24 T cell receptor beta chains sequenced from a single sample in a study of cytomegalovirus exposure and HLA in healthy donors (dated by TCRdb to about 2017). The library was generated by the immunoSEQ multiplex PCR assay. The multiplex PCR relied on a mix of 60 forward primers for TCR Vbeta segments and 13 reverse primers for TCR Jbeta segments. The immuneACCESS repertoire file appears here via TCRdb, limited to in-frame rearrangements. These files lack a portion of the clones; in checked studies, under half of the deficit traces to unresolved V genes, and the cause of the others is not known. This sample is represented by approximately 99,000 clones; roughly two thirds of them were singletons. The top ten hold about 3.5% of the sample. Sequencing used PBMCs. These receptors originate from a man aged 35-49 years in good health and CMV-seronegative.

The J gene is TRBJ2-7, the V gene TRBV4-1, with 8 positions matching TRBD1. This CDR3 is 15 amino acids long. With V trimmed by 1 base and J by 2 bases, 4 bases remained unmatched. Germline CDR1 is MGHRA and CDR2 is YSYEKL. Here the CDR3 reads CASSQAGQGTYEQYF. The DNA of the CDR3 is TGCGCCAGCAGCCAAGCCGGACAGGGCACCTACGAGCAGTACTTC.

The rearrangement joins TRBV2 to TRBJ2-2; TRBD2 matches 10 bases. Trimming removed 1 base from V and 1 base from J; junction bases left unmatched: 0. The germline gives CDR1 SNHLY, CDR2 FYNNEI. The CDR3 covers 16 residues. The CDR3 loop reads CASSEGLAGNTGELFF. CDR3 nucleotide sequence: TGTGCCAGCAGTGAAGGACTAGCGGGGAACACCGGGGAGCTGTTTTTT.

This clone was seen a few times. This chain uses TRBV6-1 with TRBJ1-2, with TRBD1 identical over 8 bases. The CDR3 totals 15 residues. Trimming took 5 bases from V and 6 from J; bases not matched to a gene: 11. CDR1 and CDR2 from the germline V gene are MNHNS and SASEGT. The CDR3 coding sequence is TGTGCCAGCAGTCTGGCCGACAGGGGAAGAAATGGCTACACCTTC. Residues: CASSLADRGRNGYTF.

This clone has only a few counts. Here the CDR3 reads CASSRQGAAGANVLTF. CDR3 DNA sequence: TGTGCCAGCTCCCGGCAGGGGGCGGCTGGGGCCAACGTCCTGACTTTC. This chain uses TRBV18 with TRBJ2-6; 8 bases line up with TRBD1. V shed 6 bases, J shed 2 bases, and the junction held 6 bases outside the gene matches. CDR3 length equals 16 residues. Germline V gives CDR1 KGHSH, CDR2 LQKENI.

On this clone itself: Distinct nucleotide sequences in the sample also encode this CDR3. This chain joins TRBV9 and TRBJ2-5; TRBD2 is a possible D gene (5 bases). V was cut by 0 bases and J by 4 bases, with 16 bases left in between. CDR3 length: 16 amino acids. Germline values: CDR1 SGDLS, CDR2 YYNGEE. This chain's CDR3 is CASSVGAGWASETQYF. As DNA, the CDR3 is TGTGCCAGCAGCGTAGGGGCGGGTTGGGCCTCAGAGACCCAGTACTTC.

This clone showed up just a few times. The rearrangement uses TRBV7-2 and TRBJ2-5; D ambiguous. Germline lookup yields CDR1 SGHTA and CDR2 FQGNSA. Trimming took off 2 bases at V and 5 bases at J, with 12 bases between the two ends. The CDR3 spans 14 residues. In DNA form, the CDR3 reads TGTGCCAGCAGCTTAATAGTGCGCCGGGAGACCCAGTACTTC. Translating it yields CASSLIVRRETQYF.

The chain is built from TRBV2 and TRBJ2-7; 9 bases agree with TRBD1. The CDR3 is 14 amino acids. The germline gives CDR1 SNHLY, CDR2 FYNNEI. With 9 bases clipped from V and 2 bases from J, the junction kept 8 bases outside the gene matches. CDR3 protein: CARQRDRDTYEQYF. CDR3 DNA sequence: TGTGCCAGACAACGGGACAGGGATACCTACGAGCAGTACTTC. Full variable domain (rest looked up from reference TRBV2 and TRBJ2-7): EPEVTQTPSHQVTQMGQEVILRCVPISNHLYFYWYRQILGQKVEFLVSFYNNEISEKSEIFDDQFSVERPDGSNFTLKIRSTKLEDSAMYFCARQRDRDTYEQYFGPGTRLTVT.

The chain recombines TRBV7-2 with TRBJ1-1, with 7 bases that match TRBD1. CDR1 is SGHTA, CDR2 FQGNSA, per germline. Germline trimming cut 5 bases from V and 6 bases from J; bases unmatched to any gene: 6. The CDR3 length is 13 residues. In nucleotides, the CDR3 is TGTGCCAGCAGCCCCTACAGGGGCTCTGAAGCTTTCTTT. Translating gives CASSPYRGSEAFF.

The table lists this clone with a few counts. The genes are TRBV9 and TRBJ2-5, with 7 nucleotides matching TRBD1. With V trimmed by 0 bases and J by 3 bases, 5 bases remained unmatched. This CDR3 is 15 amino acids long. Germline CDR1 and CDR2: SGDLS and YYNGEE. CDR3 region: CASSVEGTAKETQYF. The CDR3 coding sequence is TGTGCCAGCAGCGTAGAGGGGACAGCTAAAGAGACCCAGTACTTC.

This chain joins TRBV2 and TRBJ2-3; a possible D gene is TRBD2 (5 bases). CDR3 size: 16 residues. Trimming removed 0 bases at V and 0 bases at J, with 10 bases between. Germline V gene data show CDR1 as SNHLY and CDR2 as FYNNEI. The CDR3 DNA sequence: TGTGCCAGCAGTGAAGCGCTTAGCGCTAGCACAGATACGCAGTATTTT. This codes for CASSEALSASTDTQYF.

This clone turned up a few times. V gene TRBV6-1 combines with J gene TRBJ1-2; D possibly corresponds to TRBD1 (6 bases). Trimming removed 7 bases at V and 8 bases at J, with 20 bases between. The CDR3 has 14 residues. Germline CDR1 reads MNHNS; CDR2 reads SASEGT. This CDR3 reads CASTQGRTEGGYTF. The CDR3 DNA is TGTGCCAGCACCCAAGGGCGGACAGAGGGAGGCTACACCTTC.

V usage is TRBV4-1 and J usage is TRBJ2-7; D perhaps matches TRBD2 (5 bases). Between the trimmed V and J ends, which lost 4 bases and 2 bases, there was a span of 12 bases. CDR3 length equals 14 residues. The germline CDR1 and CDR2 sequences are MGHRA and YSYEKL. CDR3 region: CASSRAFGAYEQYF. The CDR3 nucleotides read TGCGCCAGCAGCCGGGCTTTCGGGGCCTACGAGCAGTACTTC.

The chain is built from TRBV19 and TRBJ2-5, with D unclear. Trimming pared 3 bases from V and 7 bases from J, leaving 3 bases between. In germline, CDR1 is LNHDA, CDR2 SQIVND (reference sequence). There are 10 residues in the CDR3. The CDR3 is CASSIRTQYF. As DNA, the CDR3 is TGTGCCAGTAGTATTAGGACCCAGTACTTC.

The chain employs TRBV5-1 and TRBJ2-7, with 7 bases fitting TRBD1. Germline CDR1 is SGHRS and CDR2 is YFSETQ. Trimming took 0 bases from V and 3 from J; bases not matched to a gene: 6. The CDR3 extends over 15 amino acids. CDR3 region: CASSLDQGEIYEQYF. DNA of the CDR3: TGCGCCAGCAGCTTGGACCAGGGGGAGATCTACGAGCAGTACTTC. The variable domain in full, completed from reference TRBV5-1 and TRBJ2-7, reads KAGVTQTPRYLIKTRGQQVTLSCSPISGHRSVSWYQQTPGQGLQFLFEYFSETQRNKGNFPGRFSGRQFSNSRSEMNVSTLELGDSALYLCASSLDQGEIYEQYFGPGTRLTVT.

This clone appeared a few times. J is TRBJ1-6 and V is TRBV5-1; no reliable D call. The CDR3 totals 14 residues. V lost 0 bases and J lost 6, with 7 bases in between. The germline V gene encodes CDR1 SGHRS and CDR2 YFSETQ. CDR3 sequence: CASSLGSGNSPLHF. The DNA for the CDR3 is TGCGCCAGCAGCTTGGGGTCGGGTAATTCACCCCTCCACTTT.

This chain joins TRBV7-9 and TRBJ2-6; D call uncertain. Trimming took off 1 base at V and 0 bases at J, with 7 bases between the two ends. Germline CDR1 SEHNR, CDR2 FQNEAQ (reference sequence). The CDR3 spans 16 residues. The CDR3 nucleotides read TGTGCCAGCAGCTTAGTGGTCAGCTCTGGGGCCAACGTCCTGACTTTC. This sequence encodes CASSLVVSSGANVLTF.

This chain links TRBV4-2 with TRBJ2-7, with D tentatively TRBD2 (6 bases). From germline, CDR1 is LGHNA and CDR2 YNFKEQ. The V and J ends lost 0 bases and 1 base respectively, with 16 bases between them. The CDR3 sequence is 17 residues long. The CDR3 DNA sequence: TGTGCCAGCAGCCAAGATCTGGCTAGCGCATCATCCTACGAGCAGTACTTC. Translating it yields CASSQDLASASSYEQYF.

J is TRBJ2-2 and V is TRBV6-4, with 7 bases that match TRBD1. Losses at the gene ends were 5 bases for V and 2 bases for J; bases not matched to a gene: 2. The CDR3 consists of 14 residues. Germline loops: CDR1 MRHNA, CDR2 SNTAGT. DNA of the CDR3: TGTGCCAGCAGTAACAGGGGAAACACCGGGGAGCTGTTTTTT. Protein sequence: CASSNRGNTGELFF.

The genes are TRBV2 and TRBJ1-1, with D uncertain. The CDR3 runs 12 residues. Germline V lookup: CDR1 SNHLY, CDR2 FYNNEI. V was cut by 4 bases and J by 6 bases, with 9 bases left in between. CDR3 sequence reads: CASSGFVSEAFF. The CDR3, as DNA: TGTGCCAGCAGTGGTTTTGTCTCTGAAGCTTTCTTT.

The gene calls are TRBV27 and TRBJ2-5; 7 bases are shared with TRBD2. This CDR3 contains 14 residues. The germline gives CDR1 MNHEY, CDR2 SMNVEV (reference sequence). The V gene end was trimmed by 5 bases and the J gene end by 5 bases; junction bases not matched to a gene: 8. CDR3 sequence (DNA): TGTGCCAGCAGTCTCCGACTAGCCGGGGAGACCCAGTACTTC. Residues: CASSLRLAGETQYF.

Remarks on this clone: The conserved phenylalanine or tryptophan normally closing the CDR3 is absent here, so this likely arose from a read error. The DNA is omitted, as the CDR3 cannot be located on it reliably, and the CDR3 follows TCRdb's listing. The chain links TRBV9 to TRBJ2-4; the tabulated D call, TRBD1, remains unverified against the DNA. Germline CDR1 and CDR2: SGDLS and YYNGEE. Ends included, the CDR3 has 12 residues. CDR3 sequence reads: CASSGKKGQPRH.

The rearrangement links TRBV7-6 to TRBJ1-3; D not certain. Germline assignment: CDR1 SGHVS and CDR2 FNYEAQ. V was pared by 1 base and J by 8 bases, with 18 bases between. The CDR3 contains 16 residues. The CDR3 DNA reads TGTGCCAGCAGCTTAGTCTTCCGGGAAAAGCATGACACCATATATTTT. Translated: CASSLVFREKHDTIYF. The complete variable domain, with remaining parts taken from reference TRBV7-6 and TRBJ1-3, reads GAGVSQSPRYKVTKRGQDVALRCDPISGHVSLYWYRQALGQGPEFLTYFNYEAQQDKSGLPNDRFSAERPEGSISTLTIQRTEQRDSAMYRCASSLVFREKHDTIYFGEGSWLTVV.

V and J are TRBV6-1 and TRBJ2-5, with D possibly TRBD2 on 6 matching bases. The CDR3 contains 13 residues. CDR1 and CDR2 (germline): MNHNS, SASEGT. V was clipped by 7 bases and J by 2 bases, with 11 bases between them. CDR3 in DNA: TGTGCCAGCAACTTACGGGGGCAAGAGACCCAGTACTTC. This codes for CASNLRGQETQYF.

V is TRBV5-1 and J is TRBJ1-4, with TRBD1 matching 11 bases. Germline CDR1 reads SGHRS; CDR2 reads YFSETQ. The junction had 5 bases not matched to a gene; V was cut back by 4 bases and J by 3 bases. CDR3 size: 16 residues. The CDR3 DNA sequence: TGCGCCAGCAGCGGGACAGGGGGTCCGCCTAATGAAAAACTGTTTTTT. Translation gives CASSGTGGPPNEKLFF.